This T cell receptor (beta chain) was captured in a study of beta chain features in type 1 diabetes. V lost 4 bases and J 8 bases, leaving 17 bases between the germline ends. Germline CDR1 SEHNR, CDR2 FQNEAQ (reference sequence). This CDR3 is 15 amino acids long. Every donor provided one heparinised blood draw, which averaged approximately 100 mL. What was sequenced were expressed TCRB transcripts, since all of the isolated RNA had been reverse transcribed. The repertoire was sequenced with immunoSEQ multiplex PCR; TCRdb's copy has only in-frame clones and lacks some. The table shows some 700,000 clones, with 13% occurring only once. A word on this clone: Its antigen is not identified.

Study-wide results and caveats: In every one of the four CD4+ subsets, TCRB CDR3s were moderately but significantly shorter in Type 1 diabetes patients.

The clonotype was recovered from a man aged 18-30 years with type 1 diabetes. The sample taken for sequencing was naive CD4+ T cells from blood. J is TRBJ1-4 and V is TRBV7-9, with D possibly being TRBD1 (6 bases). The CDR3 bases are TGTGCCAGCAGCTCCACAGGGAGTTGGGGGGAAAAACTGTTTTTT. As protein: CASSSTGSWGEKLFF.